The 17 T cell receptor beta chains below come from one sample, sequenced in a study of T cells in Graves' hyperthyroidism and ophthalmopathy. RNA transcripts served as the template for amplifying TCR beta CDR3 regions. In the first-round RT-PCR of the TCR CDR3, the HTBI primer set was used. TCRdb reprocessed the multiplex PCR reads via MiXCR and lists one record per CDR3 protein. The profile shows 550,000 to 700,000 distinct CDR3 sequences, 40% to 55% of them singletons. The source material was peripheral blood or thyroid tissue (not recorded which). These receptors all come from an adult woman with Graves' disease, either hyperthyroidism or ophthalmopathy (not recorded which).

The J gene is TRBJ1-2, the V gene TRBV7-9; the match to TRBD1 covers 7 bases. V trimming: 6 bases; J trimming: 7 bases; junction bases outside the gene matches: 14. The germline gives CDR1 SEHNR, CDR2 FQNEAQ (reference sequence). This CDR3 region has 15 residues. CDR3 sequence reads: CASSPWTGPRGGYTF. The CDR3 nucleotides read TGTGCCAGCAGTCCCTGGACAGGACCCCGGGGTGGCTACACCTTC.

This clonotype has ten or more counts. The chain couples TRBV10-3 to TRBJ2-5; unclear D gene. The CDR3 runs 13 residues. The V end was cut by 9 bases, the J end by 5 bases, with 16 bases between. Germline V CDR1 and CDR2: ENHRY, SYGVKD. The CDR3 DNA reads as TGTGCCATTTCCGCTACCCCGAGGGAGACCCAGTACTTC. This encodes CAISATPRETQYF.

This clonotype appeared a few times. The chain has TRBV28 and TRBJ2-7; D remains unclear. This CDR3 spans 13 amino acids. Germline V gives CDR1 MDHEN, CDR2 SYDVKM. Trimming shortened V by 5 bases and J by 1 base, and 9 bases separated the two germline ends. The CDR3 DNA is TGTGCCAGCAGTCTTATCCATTCCTACGAGCAGTACTTC. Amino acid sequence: CASSLIHSYEQYF.

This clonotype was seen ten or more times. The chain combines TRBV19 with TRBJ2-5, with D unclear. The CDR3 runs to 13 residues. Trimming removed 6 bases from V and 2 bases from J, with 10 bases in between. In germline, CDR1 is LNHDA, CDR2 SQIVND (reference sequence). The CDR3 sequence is CASSQPPQETQYF. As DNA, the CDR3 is TGTGCCAGTAGCCAGCCGCCTCAAGAGACCCAGTACTTC. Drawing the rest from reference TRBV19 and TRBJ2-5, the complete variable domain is DGGITQSPKYLFRKEGQNVTLSCEQNLNHDAMYWYRQDPGQGLRLIYYSQIVNDFQKGDIAEGYSVSREKKESFPLTVTSAQKNPTAFYLCASSQPPQETQYFGPGTRLLVL.

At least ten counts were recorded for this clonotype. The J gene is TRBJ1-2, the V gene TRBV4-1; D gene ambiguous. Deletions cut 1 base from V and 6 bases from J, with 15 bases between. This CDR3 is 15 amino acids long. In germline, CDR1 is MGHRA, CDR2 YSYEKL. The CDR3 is CASSQAWVGNDGYTF. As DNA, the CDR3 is TGCGCCAGCAGCCAAGCTTGGGTCGGCAATGATGGCTACACCTTC.

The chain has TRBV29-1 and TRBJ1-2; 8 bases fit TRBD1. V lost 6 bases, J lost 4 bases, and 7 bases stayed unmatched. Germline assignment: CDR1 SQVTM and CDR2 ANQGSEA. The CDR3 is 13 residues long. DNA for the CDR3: TGCAGCGTCCTATGGACAGGGCGCTATGGCTACACCTTC. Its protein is CSVLWTGRYGYTF. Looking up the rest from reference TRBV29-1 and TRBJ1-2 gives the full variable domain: SAVISQKPSRDICQRGTSLTIQCQVDSQVTMMFWYRQQPGQSLTLIATANQGSEATYESGFVIDKFPISRPNLTFSTLTVSNMSPEDSSIYLCSVLWTGRYGYTFGSGTRLTVV.

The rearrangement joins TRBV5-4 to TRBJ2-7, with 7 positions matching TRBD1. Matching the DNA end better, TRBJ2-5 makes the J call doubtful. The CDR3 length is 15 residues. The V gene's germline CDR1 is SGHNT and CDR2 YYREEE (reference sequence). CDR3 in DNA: TGTGCCAGCAGCTTAGGAGACAGGGAACAAGAGACCCAGTACTTC. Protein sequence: CASSLGDREQETQYF.

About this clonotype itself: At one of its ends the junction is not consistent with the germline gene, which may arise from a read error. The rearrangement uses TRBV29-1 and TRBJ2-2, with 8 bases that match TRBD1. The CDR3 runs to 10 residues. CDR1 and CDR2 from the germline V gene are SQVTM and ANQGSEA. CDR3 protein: CSAQTGALFF. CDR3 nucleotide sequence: TGCAGCGCACAGACAGGGGCGCTGTTTTTT.

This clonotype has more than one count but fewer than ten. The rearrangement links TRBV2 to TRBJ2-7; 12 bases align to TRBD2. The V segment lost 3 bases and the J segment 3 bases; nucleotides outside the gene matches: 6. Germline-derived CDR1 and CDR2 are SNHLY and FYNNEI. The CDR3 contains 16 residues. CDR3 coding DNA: TGTGCCAGCAGTGACCTCAGGACTAGCGGGGACTACGAGCAGTACTTC. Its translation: CASSDLRTSGDYEQYF.

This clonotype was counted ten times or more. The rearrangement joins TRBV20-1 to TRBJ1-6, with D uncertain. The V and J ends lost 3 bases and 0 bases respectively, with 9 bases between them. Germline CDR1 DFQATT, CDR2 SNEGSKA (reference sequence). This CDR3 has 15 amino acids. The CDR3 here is CSASPRSSYNSPLHF. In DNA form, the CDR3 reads TGCAGTGCTAGCCCCAGGAGCTCCTATAATTCACCCCTCCACTTT.

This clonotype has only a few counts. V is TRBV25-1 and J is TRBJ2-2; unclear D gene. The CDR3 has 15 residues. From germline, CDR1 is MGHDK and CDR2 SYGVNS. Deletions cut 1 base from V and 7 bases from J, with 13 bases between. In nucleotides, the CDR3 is TGTGCCAGCAGTGAATCAGGCTGGGCTCACGGGGAGCTGTTTTTT. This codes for CASSESGWAHGELFF.

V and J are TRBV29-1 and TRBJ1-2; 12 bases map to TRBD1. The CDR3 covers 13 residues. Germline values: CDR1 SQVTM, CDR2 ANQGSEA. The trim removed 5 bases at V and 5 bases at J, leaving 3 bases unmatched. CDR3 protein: CSVKGQGAYGYTF. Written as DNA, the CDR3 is TGCAGCGTTAAGGGACAGGGGGCGTATGGCTACACCTTC.

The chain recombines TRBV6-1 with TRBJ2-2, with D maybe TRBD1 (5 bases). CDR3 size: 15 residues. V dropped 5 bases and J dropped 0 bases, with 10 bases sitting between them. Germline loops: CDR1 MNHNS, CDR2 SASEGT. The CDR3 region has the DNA TGTGCCAGCAGTTCTAAGACAGCGAACACCGGGGAGCTGTTTTTT. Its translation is CASSSKTANTGELFF.

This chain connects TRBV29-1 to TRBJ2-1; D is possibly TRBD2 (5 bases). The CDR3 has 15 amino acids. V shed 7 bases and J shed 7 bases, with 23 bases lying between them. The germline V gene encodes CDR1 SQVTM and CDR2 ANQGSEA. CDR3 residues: CSAEEAESDLNEQFF. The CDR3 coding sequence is TGCAGCGCCGAGGAAGCGGAATCGGATCTAAATGAGCAGTTCTTC.

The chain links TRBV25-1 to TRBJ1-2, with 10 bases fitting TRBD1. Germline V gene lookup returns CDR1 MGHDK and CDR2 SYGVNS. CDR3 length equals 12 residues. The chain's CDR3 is CAFRTGGYGYTF. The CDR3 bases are TGTGCTTTTCGGACAGGGGGCTATGGCTACACCTTC.

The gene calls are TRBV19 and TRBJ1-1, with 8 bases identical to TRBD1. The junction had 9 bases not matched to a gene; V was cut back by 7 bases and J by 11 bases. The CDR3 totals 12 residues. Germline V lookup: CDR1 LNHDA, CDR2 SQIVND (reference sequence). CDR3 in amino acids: CASKGTGQFAFF. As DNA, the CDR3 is TGTGCCAGTAAGGGGACAGGACAGTTTGCTTTCTTT.

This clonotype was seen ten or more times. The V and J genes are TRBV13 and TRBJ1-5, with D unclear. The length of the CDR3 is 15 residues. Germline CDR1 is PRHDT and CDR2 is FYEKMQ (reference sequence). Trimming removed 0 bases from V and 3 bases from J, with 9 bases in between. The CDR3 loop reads CASSLGISDNQPQHF. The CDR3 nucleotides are TGTGCCAGCAGCTTAGGAATTTCCGACAATCAGCCCCAGCATTTT.